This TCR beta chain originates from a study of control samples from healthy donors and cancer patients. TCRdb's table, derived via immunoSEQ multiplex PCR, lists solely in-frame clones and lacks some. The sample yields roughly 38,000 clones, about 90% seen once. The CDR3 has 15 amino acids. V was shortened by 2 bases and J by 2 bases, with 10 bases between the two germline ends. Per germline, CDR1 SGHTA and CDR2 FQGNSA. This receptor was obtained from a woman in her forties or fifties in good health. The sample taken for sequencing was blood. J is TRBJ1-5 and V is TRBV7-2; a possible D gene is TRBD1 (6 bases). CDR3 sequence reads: CASSLSEGGNQPQHF. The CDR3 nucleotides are TGTGCCAGCAGCTTATCAGAGGGGGGCAATCAGCCCCAGCATTTT.